What follows are 5 T cell receptor beta chains derived from one specimen sequenced in a study of beta chain features in type 1 diabetes. Since all of the isolated RNA was reverse transcribed, expressed TCRB transcripts were what got sequenced. Only in-frame clones appear in the TCRdb table, and some are missing; sequencing was by immunoSEQ multiplex PCR. The data contain around 150,000 clones, 6.9% of them singletons. Sequencing was performed on central memory CD4+ T cells from blood. These receptors were obtained from a woman under 40 in good health.

This chain connects TRBV7-6 to TRBJ1-1, with a possible D match to TRBD1 (5 bases). V gave up 5 bases and J gave up 4 bases, with 11 bases separating them. The length of the CDR3 is 13 residues. Germline CDR1 is SGHVS and CDR2 is FNYEAQ. This chain's CDR3 is CASSRSQGTEAFF. The CDR3 DNA is TGTGCCAGCAGCCGATCCCAGGGCACTGAAGCTTTCTTT.

V gene TRBV29-1 combines with J gene TRBJ2-3; TRBD2 matches 10 bases. This CDR3 has 14 amino acids. Germline V gives CDR1 SQVTM, CDR2 ANQGSEA. With 8 bases clipped from V and 1 base from J, the junction kept 6 bases outside the gene matches. CDR3 region: CSSTSGTRTDTQYF. The CDR3 DNA reads TGCAGCTCCACTAGCGGGACACGCACAGATACGCAGTATTTT.

The chain uses TRBV5-1 and TRBJ2-1; possible D gene TRBD2, 6 bases. V was pared by 0 bases and J by 8 bases, with 12 bases between. This CDR3 contains 14 residues. Looked up from germline, CDR1 is SGHRS and CDR2 is YFSETQ. The CDR3 region is CASSLGGVEDEQFF. In DNA form, the CDR3 reads TGCGCCAGCAGCTTGGGGGGGGTTGAGGATGAGCAGTTCTTC.

This clone was detected only a few times. The chain joins TRBV14 to TRBJ1-1, with D perhaps TRBD1 (6 bases). The CDR3 spans 13 residues. The germline V gene has CDR1 SGHDN and CDR2 FVKESK. V was shortened by 5 bases and J by 3 bases, with 10 bases between the two germline ends. CDR3 amino acids: CASSSQGYTEAFF. CDR3 DNA sequence: TGTGCCAGCAGCTCGCAGGGGTACACTGAAGCTTTCTTT.

This clone appeared a few times. The chain is built from TRBV25-1 and TRBJ1-1; 7 nucleotides match TRBD1. The trim removed 6 bases at V and 1 base at J, leaving 5 bases unmatched. Germline lookup yields CDR1 MGHDK and CDR2 SYGVNS. CDR3 length: 14 amino acids. The CDR3 DNA follows: TGTGCCAGCAGAGCGACAGGGAGGAACACTGAAGCTTTCTTT. Amino acid sequence: CASRATGRNTEAFF.